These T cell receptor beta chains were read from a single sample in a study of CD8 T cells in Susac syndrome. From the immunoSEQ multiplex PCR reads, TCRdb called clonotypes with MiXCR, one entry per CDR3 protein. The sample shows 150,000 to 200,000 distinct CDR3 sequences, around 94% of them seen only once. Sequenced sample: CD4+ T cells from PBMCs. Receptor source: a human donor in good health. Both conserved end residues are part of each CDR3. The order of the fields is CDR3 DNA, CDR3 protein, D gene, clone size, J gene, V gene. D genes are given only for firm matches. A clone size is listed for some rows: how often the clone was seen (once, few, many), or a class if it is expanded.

cdr3_nt: TGTGCCAGCAGTGAAGGGCGATCTAAAGCTTTCTTT
cdr3_aa: CASSEGRSKAFF
d_call: NA
clone_size: NA
j_call: TRBJ1-1
v_call: TRBV2

cdr3_nt: TGTGCCAGCACTGGACAGGGCTTCTACAATGAGCAGTTCTTC
cdr3_aa: CASTGQGFYNEQFF
d_call: TRBD1
clone_size: NA
j_call: TRBJ2-1
v_call: TRBV6-2/TRBV6-3

cdr3_nt: TGTGCCAGCAGCCAAGATCTCAATTCACCCCTCCACTTT
cdr3_aa: CASSQDLNSPLHF
d_call: NA
clone_size: NA
j_call: TRBJ1-6
v_call: TRBV3-1

cdr3_nt: TGTGCCAGCAGTTTAGACAGTGAAGGGAGCAATCAGCCCCAGCATTTT
cdr3_aa: CASSLDSEGSNQPQHF
d_call: NA
clone_size: NA
j_call: TRBJ1-5
v_call: TRBV12-3/TRBV12-4

cdr3_nt: TGTGCCAGCAGTTTAAGGCTACAGCCCCAGCATTTT
cdr3_aa: CASSLRLQPQHF
d_call: NA
clone_size: NA
j_call: TRBJ1-5
v_call: TRBV6-2/TRBV6-3

cdr3_nt: TGTGCCACCAGTGTGTTTACCGGGGAGCTGTTTTTT
cdr3_aa: CATSVFTGELFF
d_call: NA
clone_size: NA
j_call: TRBJ2-2
v_call: TRBV24-1

cdr3_nt: TGTGCCTGGAGTGGTGCAGGGCCCTATAATTCACCCCTCCACTTT
cdr3_aa: CAWSGAGPYNSPLHF
d_call: NA
clone_size: NA
j_call: TRBJ1-6
v_call: TRBV30

cdr3_nt: TGTGCCAGCAGCCAAGATAGCGGGGGGGTGCCGTACTTC
cdr3_aa: CASSQDSGGVPYF
d_call: TRBD2
clone_size: NA
j_call: TRBJ2-7
v_call: TRBV4-2

cdr3_nt: TGTGCCAGCAGTTCACGGACAGGGCGGACCGGGGAGCTGTTTTTT
cdr3_aa: CASSSRTGRTGELFF
d_call: TRBD1
clone_size: NA
j_call: TRBJ2-2
v_call: TRBV12-3/TRBV12-4

cdr3_nt: TGCAGTGCTAGAGATCCTGTGACAGGGAATCAAGAGACCCAGTACTTC
cdr3_aa: CSARDPVTGNQETQYF
d_call: TRBD1
clone_size: NA
j_call: TRBJ2-5
v_call: TRBV20-1

cdr3_nt: TGTGCCAGCAGCCTTCTGGGACAGGGCCATGGCTACACCTTC
cdr3_aa: CASSLLGQGHGYTF
d_call: TRBD1
clone_size: NA
j_call: TRBJ1-2
v_call: TRBV3-1

cdr3_nt: TGTGCCAGTAGTACGATCACTAGCGGGGGACAAGAGACCCAGTACTTC
cdr3_aa: CASSTITSGGQETQYF
d_call: TRBD2
clone_size: NA
j_call: TRBJ2-5
v_call: TRBV19

cdr3_nt: TGCGCCAGCAGCCAAGAAGGCACAGATACGCAGTATTTT
cdr3_aa: CASSQEGTDTQYF
d_call: NA
clone_size: once
j_call: TRBJ2-3
v_call: TRBV4-3

cdr3_nt: TGCAGTGCTACCAAGACGGTCTACGAGCAGTACTTC
cdr3_aa: CSATKTVYEQYF
d_call: NA
clone_size: NA
j_call: TRBJ2-7
v_call: TRBV20-1

cdr3_nt: TGTGCCAGCAGCTCAGGACAGGGGAGCGAGCAGTACTTC
cdr3_aa: CASSSGQGSEQYF
d_call: TRBD1
clone_size: NA
j_call: TRBJ2-7
v_call: TRBV7-3

cdr3_nt: TGTGCCAGCAGCTCACAGGGTCCCGGGGAGCTGTTTTTT
cdr3_aa: CASSSQGPGELFF
d_call: NA
clone_size: NA
j_call: TRBJ2-2
v_call: TRBV7-3

cdr3_nt: TGTGCCAGCAGTCCAGGGACCCGCACAGATACGCAGTATTTT
cdr3_aa: CASSPGTRTDTQYF
d_call: NA
clone_size: NA
j_call: TRBJ2-3
v_call: TRBV6-5

cdr3_nt: TGTGCCAGCAGCTTAGAGCCGGGACAGACCTACGAGCAGTACTTC
cdr3_aa: CASSLEPGQTYEQYF
d_call: TRBD1
clone_size: NA
j_call: TRBJ2-7
v_call: TRBV7-2

cdr3_nt: TGTGCCAGCAGCTCGCCCATTAGCAACGAGCAGTACTTC
cdr3_aa: CASSSPISNEQYF
d_call: NA
clone_size: NA
j_call: TRBJ2-7
v_call: TRBV3-1

cdr3_nt: TGCAGCGTCGACACAGGAACCGGCGAGCAGTACTTC
cdr3_aa: CSVDTGTGEQYF
d_call: NA
clone_size: NA
j_call: TRBJ2-7
v_call: TRBV29-1

cdr3_nt: TGCGCCAGCAGCCAAGTTTCAGCTTTCTATGGCTACACCTTC
cdr3_aa: CASSQVSAFYGYTF
d_call: NA
clone_size: NA
j_call: TRBJ1-2
v_call: TRBV4-1

cdr3_nt: TGTGCCAGCAGCTTAGATGGCCGGGACGGGTCCTACGAGCAGTACTTC
cdr3_aa: CASSLDGRDGSYEQYF
d_call: NA
clone_size: NA
j_call: TRBJ2-7
v_call: TRBV11-3

cdr3_nt: TGCAGCGTTGAAGTGAGAGGGACAGGGGACCACGAGCAGTACTTC
cdr3_aa: CSVEVRGTGDHEQYF
d_call: TRBD1
clone_size: NA
j_call: TRBJ2-7
v_call: TRBV29-1

cdr3_nt: TGTGCCAGCAGCCAAGATCTCGGGCAGGGGTGGAACGTCCTGACTTTC
cdr3_aa: CASSQDLGQGWNVLTF
d_call: NA
clone_size: NA
j_call: TRBJ2-6
v_call: TRBV3-1

cdr3_nt: TGTGCCAGCAACCCGGGGTTCTCCTATAATTCACCCCTCCACTTT
cdr3_aa: CASNPGFSYNSPLHF
d_call: NA
clone_size: NA
j_call: TRBJ1-6
v_call: TRBV12-3/TRBV12-4

cdr3_nt: TGTGCCAGCAGGATGGACAGGGCGGGGTACAATGAGCAGTTCTTC
cdr3_aa: CASRMDRAGYNEQFF
d_call: TRBD1
clone_size: NA
j_call: TRBJ2-1
v_call: TRBV5-4

cdr3_nt: TGCGCCAGCAGCCGGTCCTTGAAGGTTGGGCAAAACATTCAGTACTTC
cdr3_aa: CASSRSLKVGQNIQYF
d_call: NA
clone_size: NA
j_call: TRBJ2-4
v_call: TRBV4-3

cdr3_nt: TGTGCCAGCAGCTTAACGTTCCCAGGGGCAACTGGGGCCAACGTCCTGACTTTC
cdr3_aa: CASSLTFPGATGANVLTF
d_call: NA
clone_size: NA
j_call: TRBJ2-6
v_call: TRBV7-3